These 27 T cell receptor beta chains came from one sample sequenced in a study of shared clonotypes between healthy human individuals. It was CD45RO-negative cells, positively selected for CCR7, that made up naive CD8 cells, with terminally differentiated effector memory CD45RA+ cells excluded. This table comes from immunoSEQ multiplex PCR, and its TCRdb copy is limited to in-frame clones, with some not included. The top ten hold more than 1.5% of the sample, which has millions of clones, 85% to 95% seen once. The sample was naive CD8+ T cells from PBMCs. These receptors all stem from a man aged 18 to 35 in good health. Some clones in this sample may be carry-over from other donors' samples.

Notes on this clone: Distinct nucleotide sequences in the sample also encode this CDR3. V gene TRBV19 combines with J gene TRBJ2-7; D is undetermined. The V gene's germline CDR1 is LNHDA and CDR2 SQIVND (reference sequence). V lost 4 bases, J lost 3 bases, and 4 bases lay in between. This CDR3 spans 11 amino acids. This CDR3 is CASSSYYEQYF. The CDR3 DNA reads as TGTGCCAGTAGTAGCTACTACGAGCAGTACTTC.

The chain is built from TRBV27 and TRBJ2-7; the D is unclear. In germline, CDR1 is MNHEY, CDR2 SMNVEV (reference sequence). V lost 5 bases and J 0 bases, leaving 8 bases between the germline ends. CDR3 length: 13 residues. CDR3: CASSITFSYEQYF. The CDR3 nucleotides read TGTGCCAGCAGTATTACCTTCTCCTACGAGCAGTACTTC.

The chain carries TRBV7-8 and TRBJ2-7; D is ambiguous. The germline CDR1 and CDR2 sequences are SGHVS and FQNEAQ. The length of the CDR3 is 11 residues. The V end was cut by 4 bases, the J end by 6 bases, with 7 bases between. CDR3: CASSSRFEQYF. The CDR3 DNA sequence: TGTGCCAGCAGCTCGCGTTTCGAGCAGTACTTC.

Worth noting for this clone: This same CDR3 is encoded by further DNA sequences in the sample. The rearrangement uses TRBV5-1 and TRBJ2-7; TRBD2 aligns across 11 bases. The V and J ends lost 5 bases and 0 bases, in that order; junction bases with no gene match: 4. Germline assignment: CDR1 SGHRS and CDR2 YFSETQ. This CDR3 region has 15 residues. CDR3 protein: CASRAGTSGSYEQYF. CDR3 in DNA: TGCGCCAGCAGGGCCGGGACTAGCGGCTCCTACGAGCAGTACTTC.

The chain has TRBV5-6 and TRBJ1-1; the D gene is possibly TRBD1 (5 bases). The CDR3 loop spans 13 amino acids. Germline values: CDR1 SGHDT, CDR2 YYEEEE. The V end was cut by 2 bases, the J end by 3 bases, with 8 bases between. The CDR3 reads CASSFMGDTEAFF. CDR3 DNA: TGTGCCAGCAGCTTTATGGGGGACACTGAAGCTTTCTTT.

Comment on this clone: Other DNA variants within this sample encode the same CDR3. V and J are TRBV5-4 and TRBJ2-7; D is unclear. From germline, CDR1 is SGHNT and CDR2 YYREEE (reference sequence). Trimming removed 3 bases from V and 4 bases from J, with 5 bases in between. The CDR3 is 11 residues long. The CDR3 sequence is CASSSSYEQYF. CDR3 nucleotide sequence: TGTGCCAGCAGCTCCAGTTACGAGCAGTACTTC.

V and J are TRBV30 and TRBJ1-4; 9 nucleotides agree with TRBD1. Germline CDR1 GTSNPN, CDR2 SVGIG (reference sequence). The CDR3 spans 15 residues. J lost 8 bases, V lost 0 bases, and 7 bases had no gene match. Here the CDR3 DNA reads TGTGCCTGGAGTGTAATGGGGACAGGGCTCGAAAAACTGTTTTTT. This sequence encodes CAWSVMGTGLEKLFF.

The gene calls are TRBV4-3 and TRBJ2-7; 9 bases align to TRBD1. CDR1 is LGHNA, CDR2 YSLEER, per germline. The CDR3 loop spans 13 amino acids. V trimming: 4 bases; J trimming: 5 bases; junction bases outside the gene matches: 3. CDR3 sequence: CASSPGTGNEQYF. The CDR3 DNA reads TGCGCCAGCAGCCCCGGGACAGGGAACGAGCAGTACTTC.

The V call is TRBV5-4, the J call TRBJ2-5, with D hard to call. The V gene lost 0 bases and the J gene lost 1 base, with 7 bases spanning the gap. Germline V CDR1 and CDR2: SGHNT, YYREEE (reference sequence). The CDR3 is 14 residues long. CDR3 sequence (DNA): TGTGCCAGCAGCTTGGAATTAGCCCAAGAGACCCAGTACTTC. Protein sequence: CASSLELAQETQYF.

This rearrangement joins TRBV11-2 to TRBJ2-7; a weak D match, TRBD1 (6 bases). V shed 4 bases and J shed 5 bases, with 15 bases lying between them. Looked up from germline, CDR1 is SGHAT and CDR2 is FQNNGV. CDR3 length: 14 residues. CDR3: CASSSYGTLNEQYF. The DNA of the CDR3 is TGTGCCAGCAGCTCGTACGGGACACTAAACGAGCAGTACTTC.

Of note for this clone: The sample carries other DNA sequences with the same CDR3. The J gene is TRBJ2-5, the V gene TRBV20-1, with D unclear. Looked up from germline, CDR1 is DFQATT and CDR2 is SNEGSKA (reference sequence). Trimming took 5 bases from V and 5 from J, leaving 6 bases between them. The CDR3 covers 10 residues. CDR3 sequence reads: CSARLETQYF. Here the CDR3 DNA reads TGCAGTGCTCGGCTGGAGACCCAGTACTTC.

The chain recombines TRBV19 with TRBJ2-7; 8 nucleotides agree with TRBD1. The germline gives CDR1 LNHDA, CDR2 SQIVND (reference sequence). The CDR3 is made up of 15 amino acids. Trimming at V came to 6 bases and at J to 3 bases, leaving 10 bases not matched to a gene. CDR3 coding DNA: TGTGCCAGTAGAACTCCTGGGACAGGCGACTACGAGCAGTACTTC. It is translated as CASRTPGTGDYEQYF.

This clone was seen once. This sequence joins TRBV4-1 and TRBJ2-5; weak D call: TRBD2 (6 bases). The V end lost 6 bases, the J end lost 1 base, and 15 bases lay between the germline ends. CDR3 length: 15 residues. The germline V gene has CDR1 MGHRA and CDR2 YSYEKL. CDR3 sequence (DNA): TGCGCCAGCAGACCAAGTCTAGCGCCCCAAGAGACCCAGTACTTC. Protein: CASRPSLAPQETQYF.

This sequence joins TRBV19 and TRBJ2-3; D is perhaps TRBD1 or TRBD2 (5 bases each). CDR3 length: 14 amino acids. From germline, CDR1 is LNHDA and CDR2 SQIVND (reference sequence). V lost 7 bases, J lost 5 bases, and 16 bases lay in between. The CDR3 sequence is CASKVGRGGDTQYF. CDR3 DNA sequence: TGTGCCAGTAAGGTGGGACGGGGTGGAGATACGCAGTATTTT.

This clone was detected once. Germline is not matched at one junction end, which may reflect a read error. The chain couples TRBV6-1 to TRBJ2-3; D is uncertain. The CDR3 is 14 residues long. Germline V gene lookup returns CDR1 MNHNS and CDR2 SASEGT. CDR3 protein: CASREEAATDTQYF. The CDR3 bases are TGTGCCAGCAGGGAAGAGGCAGCAACAGATACGCAGTATTTT.

The chain combines TRBV12-5 with TRBJ2-5, with D perhaps matching TRBD1 or TRBD2 (5 bases each). Germline CDR1 and CDR2: LGHNT and FRNRAP. Trimming removed 6 bases at V and 4 bases at J, with 21 bases between. This CDR3 contains 16 residues. The CDR3 nucleotides are TGTGCTAGTGGCCAAGACGGAGAGGGGATAAGAGAGACCCAGTACTTC. It yields the protein CASGQDGEGIRETQYF.

This chain connects TRBV5-1 to TRBJ2-7; 8 bases are shared with TRBD2. This CDR3 comprises 15 residues. Germline V CDR1 and CDR2: SGHRS, YFSETQ. V was pared by 4 bases and J by 6 bases, with 12 bases of the junction left unmatched. The CDR3 DNA sequence: TGCGCCAGCAGCCCAGCCGGAGCGGGAGTATCCGAGCAGTACTTC. Translating gives CASSPAGAGVSEQYF.

The CDR3 DNA sequence: TGCAGTGCTCCCCCAATGAGTGAGCAGTTCTTC. This sequence encodes CSAPPMSEQFF. The rearrangement uses TRBV20-1 and TRBJ2-1; D unresolved. Germline CDR1 DFQATT, CDR2 SNEGSKA (reference sequence). This CDR3 is 11 amino acids long. Trimming cost V 5 bases and J 9 bases, with 11 bases left between them.

The sample holds one count of this clone. This rearrangement joins TRBV28 to TRBJ2-3, with a possible D match to TRBD1 (6 bases). The V gene lost 6 bases and the J gene lost 6 bases, with 16 bases spanning the gap. Germline loops: CDR1 MDHEN, CDR2 SYDVKM. The CDR3 extends over 14 amino acids. The CDR3 DNA reads TGTGCCAGCAGGCCCACAGGGAAGGGGGATACGCAGTATTTT. This gives the protein CASRPTGKGDTQYF.

The chain employs TRBV27 and TRBJ1-5, with D possibly TRBD1 on 6 matching bases. Germline loops: CDR1 MNHEY, CDR2 SMNVEV (reference sequence). V was cut by 7 bases and J by 5 bases, with 18 bases left in between. The CDR3 is 15 residues long. The CDR3 nucleotides are TGTGCCAGCAAGGGCCGGGGGGGGCTTTATCAGCCCCAGCATTTT. Residues: CASKGRGGLYQPQHF.

V is TRBV28 and J is TRBJ1-1; D unresolved. Trimming removed 5 bases at V and 0 bases at J, with 16 bases between. In germline, CDR1 is MDHEN, CDR2 SYDVKM. CDR3 size: 16 residues. CDR3 in amino acids: CASSPRMWTVNTEAFF. In DNA form, the CDR3 reads TGTGCCAGCAGTCCCCGTATGTGGACGGTGAACACTGAAGCTTTCTTT.

The chain links TRBV7-3 to TRBJ1-1; D remains unclear. Germline values: CDR1 SGHTA, CDR2 FQGTGA. Trimming took off 1 base at V and 1 base at J, with 10 bases between the two ends. This CDR3 region has 15 residues. In DNA, the CDR3 is TGTGCCAGCAGCTTAATCCGGAAGGCGAACACTGAAGCTTTCTTT. This translates into CASSLIRKANTEAFF.

This CDR3 is CASSWLAEAFF. The CDR3 bases are TGTGCCAGTAGTTGGTTGGCTGAAGCTTTCTTT. V is TRBV19 and J is TRBJ1-1, with D hard to call. Trimming pared 5 bases from V and 6 bases from J, leaving 7 bases between. The CDR3 has 11 residues. The germline V gene has CDR1 LNHDA and CDR2 SQIVND (reference sequence).

The CDR3 loop reads CASSLVAVTAGDTQYF. CDR3 nucleotides: TGTGCCAGCAGCTTGGTAGCGGTGACCGCGGGAGATACGCAGTATTTT. This chain links TRBV5-5 with TRBJ2-3; tentative D call: TRBD2 (6 bases). Trimming removed 0 bases from V and 5 bases from J, with 16 bases in between. The CDR3 is 16 amino acids. Germline V lookup: CDR1 SGHKS, CDR2 YYEKEE (reference sequence).

The J gene is TRBJ1-5, the V gene TRBV5-1, with D possibly matching TRBD1 (5 bases). The CDR3 is made up of 15 amino acids. Trimming removed 4 bases at V and 8 bases at J, with 19 bases between. The germline V gene has CDR1 SGHRS and CDR2 YFSETQ. The CDR3 DNA is TGCGCCAGCAGCCATGAGCCAGGGCATCCAGAGCCCCAGCATTTT. Translated, it gives CASSHEPGHPEPQHF.

A remark on this clone: Different DNA sequences within this sample yield the same CDR3. The chain has TRBV7-8 and TRBJ1-1, with D maybe TRBD1 (5 bases). Germline values: CDR1 SGHVS, CDR2 FQNEAQ. The CDR3 runs 15 residues. Trimming left V 4 bases short and J 1 base short, with 13 bases between. Here the CDR3 reads CASSSGGGPNTEAFF. The CDR3 nucleotides are TGTGCCAGCAGCTCTGGGGGAGGCCCGAACACTGAAGCTTTCTTT.

The V gene is TRBV9, the J gene TRBJ1-1, with D perhaps TRBD1 (5 bases). Looked up from germline, CDR1 is SGDLS and CDR2 is YYNGEE. With 3 bases removed from V and 5 bases from J, the gap between germline ends came to 14 bases. The length of the CDR3 is 14 residues. This chain's CDR3 is CASSAGAEGTEAFF. CDR3 DNA: TGTGCCAGCAGCGCCGGGGCCGAGGGGACTGAAGCTTTCTTT.